This T cell receptor (beta chain) originates from a study of cytomegalovirus exposure and HLA in healthy donors (dated by TCRdb to the late 2010s). Some background on the complete study: An earlier analysis of some 550 of the donors reported 250 to 300 Gb of sequence data and 120 million or so unique TCR beta sequences from roughly 200 million T cells. About 300 gigabases of sequencing data and roughly 80 million unique TCR sequences made up an early release that covered about 640 HLA-typed donors. Among the 398 genotyped donors, around 79% belonged to the genetic ancestry cluster associated with self-reported Caucasian donors. The study aimed to test whether cataloging public T cell receptors could reveal signatures of past pathogen exposure. The T cell repertoires of around 730 subjects were profiled by immunosequencing and related to cytomegalovirus serostatus. Along with the roughly 710-subject first cohort, a separate validation cohort of over 90 different subjects was used. High-throughput TCR immunosequencing, statistical association of individual TCRs with disease status, and machine learning were combined to predict cytomegalovirus infection status. A later analysis re-examined previously published TCR beta repertoires from over 500 donors and added high-resolution HLA genotyping to investigate patterns of TCR occurrence. In the later analysis, no new phenotypic data were used to find candidate immune exposures; instead, reliance was placed on TCR beta sequences and their occurrence across donors. An earlier analysis of more than 450 of the donors used high-throughput TCR beta sequencing to judge whether each TCR beta V gene segment behaved as functional or pseudogenic. Donor age, sex, ethnicity and CMV serostatus were compiled together with the repertoire data. A later genetic analysis took genome-wide SNP genotypes for about 55% of the 666 donors and used that subset as a discovery cohort. Every repertoire in the discovery cohort had been generated on one and the same sequencing platform. HLA typing covered class I and class II loci at four-digit resolution. The number of donors typed differed by locus, with roughly 620-640 for A, B, C, DRB1 and DQB1, 522 for DQA1, 600 to 610 for DPA1, and roughly 450 for DPB1. Four or five DR-DQ haplotypes were treated as single units for association and clustering because of strong linkage in the cohort. Among about 360 genotyped donors of the cohort, an average of 235,054 unique TCR beta nucleotide sequences were sequenced per donor, roughly 18% of them non-productive.

The CDR3 measures 13 amino acids from cysteine to phenylalanine. Kept here is only the CDR3 DNA, which spans 39 bases and is read in frame from base 1. V and J lose 5 bases and 2 bases, and a span of 10 bases separates them. CDR1 and CDR2 are read off the germline V gene as SGDLS and YYNGEE. On the study overall, not on this receptor specifically: The earlier analysis of 587 of the donors excluded 15 to 20 rarely observed V segments, including chromosome 9 orphons, because counts were too low. Because the 87-base-pair reads could not distinguish some IMGT-functional V segments, including TRBV6-2 and TRBV6-3, those segments were excluded. According to a later analysis, parvovirus B19, influenza, CMV and Epstein-Barr virus appeared linked to several top co-occurrence clusters. At a false discovery rate of 0.05, a later analysis linked under 20,000 TCR beta sequences to specific HLA alleles. Because HLA typing was unavailable for some donors at each locus, only the typed subset was used in association tests. A cluster of highly shared sequence variants was judged likely to be a technical artifact of the sequencing pipeline. A later analysis found that TCR association rates varied across HLA loci, with DRB1 alleles showing the most associated TCRs and HLA-C alleles the fewest. Correlated functional status among segregating V segments might be attributable to linkage disequilibrium, but an unknown experimental factor could not be ruled out. Assigning TCR associations to individual alleles was difficult when HLA alleles, especially DR and DQ, strongly co-occurred. In both the original and validation cohorts, the classifier was reported to diagnose cytomegalovirus status with high specificity and sensitivity. Sequencing depth was assumed to be roughly uniform across donors in the presence/absence analyses, though that assumption may not hold. For the cohort, immune exposure information was limited to CMV serostatus. Across donors, most TCR sequences were observed very rarely, whereas some public TCRs were present in many individuals. It was suggested by the authors that the approach could potentially be generalized to other disease states and immunological phenotypes. In vitro tests confirmed that a few of the cytomegalovirus-associated TCR beta chains recognize cytomegalovirus antigens. A later genetic analysis associated a missense DCLRE1C variant with V-gene and J-gene trimming of TCR beta chains, and an independent cohort replicated the association. In an earlier analysis of 587 of the donors, most TCR beta V segments appeared in productive rearrangements about 87% or about 30% of the time, broadly matching IMGT annotations. A total of fewer than 200 TCR beta chains were listed by the study as associated with cytomegalovirus. In a later analysis, HLA-associated TCR beta chains were found to be more clonally expanded and to have lower generation probabilities than equally common non-associated chains. A later analysis found that most CMV-associated TCR beta chains appeared HLA-restricted, with HLA associations seemingly driven largely by CMV exposure. Only TCR beta chains were sequenced in this cohort, and the absence of alpha or paired-chain data limited detectable features. In a later genetic analysis, fewer N-insertions in productive TCRs were reported among donors in an Asian-associated ancestry cluster than the roughly 700-donor mean. A further reported finding was that TCR beta sequences accurately predicted the HLA-A and HLA-B alleles for most subjects in the first cohort.

The cohort comprised approximately 700 healthy bone marrow donors. All cohort members were sampled while nominally healthy, although unrecorded immune exposures were likely present. The donor was CMV seronegative and belonged to the group of around 350 seronegative cohort members. Each donor provided a peripheral blood sample, and peripheral blood mononuclear cells were used for TCR beta sequencing. The Qiagen DNeasy Blood Extraction Kit was used to extract genomic DNA from the blood cell samples. Comment on this clone: Its target antigen remains unknown.

Library creation used the immunoSEQ multiplex PCR assay. The multiplex PCR relied on a mix of 60 forward primers for TCR Vbeta segments and 13 reverse primers for TCR Jbeta segments. Amplification of the CDR3 region of rearranged TCR beta genes was performed with a multiplex PCR assay on genomic DNA. The amplified TCR beta libraries were sequenced on the Illumina HiSeq System as 87-base-pair reads. Under the source paper's analysis protocol: A later analysis counted approximately 74 million unique TCR beta chains across the 550 to 750 repertoires, and around 9.9 million of these chains were shared by at least two donors. Raw reads were error-corrected and collapsed into unique sequences by a nearest-neighbor algorithm in which closely related sequences were merged to remove PCR and sequencing errors. To assign V, D and J gene segments, CDR3 sequences were aligned to IMGT reference sequences. For a sequence to be retained, a match of at least six nucleotides was required to both a V gene segment and a J gene segment. Rearrangements were called productive when the CDR3 lacked stop codons and stayed in frame with V and J; all others were non-productive. Following IMGT convention, CDR3 was defined as the stretch from the second conserved V-encoded cysteine to the conserved J-encoded phenylalanine. In an earlier analysis of more than 550 of the donors, sequences lacking an unambiguous match to a single V gene segment were excluded. In an earlier analysis of some 590 of the donors, a V segment was called functional when productive rearrangements were above 56.7%, and segregating when the standard deviation between donors exceeded 5%. A statistical classification framework was built to diagnose cytomegalovirus status from the catalog of TCR beta chain sequences. A later analysis assigned V and J genes by comparing TCR nucleotide sequences with IMGT/GENE-DB human TR gene sequences. In a later analysis, CDR3 sequences and most-parsimonious VDJ recombination scenarios were assigned using the TCRdist pipeline. In a later analysis, each TCR beta chain was defined by its CDR3 amino acid sequence together with its V-gene family, and reads lacking a unique V-gene family were excluded. In a later analysis, a few hundred highly shared, low-generation-probability nucleotide sequences were removed to address suspected cross-contamination and a sequencing artifact. In a later analysis, a clonal expansion index was calculated for each public chain from normalized within-repertoire ranks of inferred template counts. A later analysis computed generation probabilities with a VDJ recombination model fitted to out-of-frame rearrangements, and checked the results against IGoR. A later analysis scored TCR-TCR, TCR-HLA and TCR-CMV co-occurrence with hypergeometric tests, applying a repertoire-size bias correction to TCR pairs. In a later analysis, false discovery rates were estimated by permuting HLA or CMV assignments 20 times. In a later analysis, co-occurring TCRs were grouped with DBSCAN, and TCRdist sequence similarity was added when clustering was performed within HLA-allele-positive subsets. For co-occurrence clustering, repertoires with fewer than 30,000 or more than 120,000 public chains were excluded, along with a handful of repertoires with anomalous nucleotide sharing. In TCRdb, the immuneACCESS table is reduced to in-frame sequences with V and J assigned. These tables do not hold every clone; where another copy was compared, an unresolved V gene accounts for under half, and the others remain unexplained. The V and J calls and clone size were taken over from that table, and D and trimming were inferred from the DNA. The sample table holds 200,000 or so clones. Almost 0.75% of the sample rests with the top ten.

The receptor chain draws on TRBV9 and TRBJ1-1; the D gene cannot be resolved reliably. The sequenced material came from PBMCs. This receptor was obtained from a boy between 10 and 17 years old in good health and CMV-seronegative. The nucleotide sequence reads TGTGCCAGCAGTTTCCAGGAAAACACTGAAGCTTTCTTT. Its protein is CASSFQENTEAFF.